These T cell receptor beta chains were read from a single sample in a study of blood T cell repertoires in COVID-19. Method: immunoSEQ multiplex PCR; TCRdb's copy keeps in-frame clones and lacks some. The sample holds fewer than 200,000 clones, about four fifths seen once. Material for sequencing was PBMCs or T cells enriched from blood (not recorded which). The receptors were gathered from a man aged 50-60 years who had recovered from COVID-19. The CDR3 runs from the conserved cysteine through the conserved F or W. The D gene is left open where the match is weak. The size field is filled for only some rows; it gives once, few, many or a size class.

CDR3 protein | CDR3 DNA | D gene | CDR3 length | J gene | V gene | clone size
CASSPTGTGTNYGYTF | TGTGCCAGCTCGCCGACCGGGACAGGGACTAACTATGGCTACACCTTC | TRBD1 | 16 | TRBJ1-2 | TRBV18 | once
CASSFRQGARAKNIQYF | TGTGCCAGCAGCTTTAGGCAGGGGGCCCGAGCCAAAAACATTCAGTACTTC | TRBD1 | 17 | TRBJ2-4 | TRBV5-4 | NA
CASSQTRQGGNSPLHF | TGTGCCAGCAGCCAAACCCGACAGGGGGGTAATTCACCCCTCCACTTT | TRBD1 | 16 | TRBJ1-6 | TRBV3-1/TRBV3-2 | NA
CASSEFGGTATNYGYTF | TGTGCCAGCAGTGAATTCGGCGGGACCGCAACTAACTATGGCTACACCTTC | NA | 17 | TRBJ1-2 | TRBV25-1 | NA
CASSLTSGTDTQYF | TGCGCCAGCAGCCTCACTAGCGGCACAGATACGCAGTATTTT | TRBD2 | 14 | TRBJ2-3 | TRBV4-1 | NA
CASSPGDRKRDSGNTIYF | TGCGCCAGCAGCCCCGGGGACAGGAAAAGAGACTCTGGAAACACCATATATTTT | TRBD1 | 18 | TRBJ1-3 | TRBV5-1 | NA
CASSLGDPRGTQYF | TGTGCCAGCAGCTTAGGGGACCCCCGGGGGACGCAGTATTTT | NA | 14 | TRBJ2-3 | TRBV7-2 | NA
CASSLGAIYNEQFF | TGCGCCAGCAGCTTAGGGGCAATCTACAATGAGCAGTTCTTC | NA | 14 | TRBJ2-1 | TRBV5-1 | NA
CASSRSGTNTGELFF | TGTGCCAGCAGCCGGTCAGGGACGAACACCGGGGAGCTGTTTTTT | NA | 15 | TRBJ2-2 | TRBV7-9 | NA
CASSIKRTATF | TGTGCCAGTAGTATAAAGAGGACAGCGACCTTC | NA | 11 | TRBJ1-2 | TRBV19 | NA
CATRTGPNQPQHF | TGTGCCACCCGGACAGGGCCTAATCAGCCCCAGCATTTT | TRBD1 | 13 | TRBJ1-5 | TRBV19 | NA
CASSPGGGWETQYF | TGTGCCAGCAGCCCGGGGGGGGGCTGGGAGACCCAGTACTTC | TRBD2 | 14 | TRBJ2-5 | TRBV7-2 | few
CASGGASTDTQYF | TGCGCCAGCGGGGGGGCGTCCACAGATACGCAGTATTTT | NA | 13 | TRBJ2-3 | TRBV5-1 | NA
CASSTEQGFRNTIYF | TGTGCCAGTAGCACGGAGCAGGGCTTCCGAAACACCATATATTTT | NA | 15 | TRBJ1-3 | TRBV19 | NA
CATSGATGTYTEAFF | TGTGCCACCAGCGGGGCCACAGGGACGTACACTGAAGCTTTCTTT | NA | 15 | TRBJ1-1 | TRBV15 | NA
CASIFGGGTEAFF | TGTGCCAGTATCTTCGGGGGGGGCACTGAAGCTTTCTTT | NA | 13 | TRBJ1-1 | TRBV19 | NA
CASSFLQGSPYEQYF | TGCGCCAGCAGCTTTTTACAGGGGAGCCCCTACGAGCAGTACTTC | TRBD1 | 15 | TRBJ2-7 | TRBV5-1 | NA
CASSSGNQPQHF | TGTGCCAGCAGCTCCGGTAATCAGCCCCAGCATTTT | NA | 12 | TRBJ1-5 | TRBV7-9 | few
CASSPIGVYGYTF | TGTGCCAGCAGTCCGATCGGGGTCTATGGCTACACCTTC | NA | 13 | TRBJ1-2 | TRBV27 | NA
CASSPTPSADSPLHF | TGTGCCAGCTCACCAACCCCAAGCGCGGATTCACCCCTCCACTTT | NA | 15 | TRBJ1-6 | TRBV18 | few
CASSWELAGAYEQYF | TGTGCCAGCAGCTGGGAACTAGCGGGGGCCTACGAGCAGTACTTC | TRBD2 | 15 | TRBJ2-7 | TRBV5-4 | NA
CASSPDTSTGELFF | TGTGCCAGCAGCCCCGACACAAGCACCGGGGAGCTGTTTTTT | NA | 14 | TRBJ2-2 | TRBV5-6 | once
CASSQDSTYEQYF | TGTGCCAGCAGCCAAGACAGTACCTACGAGCAGTACTTC | NA | 13 | TRBJ2-7 | TRBV3-1/TRBV3-2 | NA
CATSESTGRGYGYTF | TGTGCCACCAGTGAGTCTACAGGGCGCGGCTATGGCTACACCTTC | NA | 15 | TRBJ1-2 | TRBV24-1 | NA
CASSPRQGLNQPQHF | TGTGCCAGCAGCCCCAGACAGGGGCTTAATCAGCCCCAGCATTTT | TRBD1 | 15 | TRBJ1-5 | TRBV7-2 | NA
CASSEGSSGNTIYF | TGTGCCAGCAGTGAAGGGAGCTCTGGAAACACCATATATTTT | NA | 14 | TRBJ1-3 | TRBV2 | NA
CASSQDTTSGAPSAYEQYF | TGCGCCAGCAGCCAAGATACGACTAGCGGGGCCCCCTCAGCCTACGAGCAGTACTTC | TRBD2 | 19 | TRBJ2-7 | TRBV4-1 | NA
CASSEGLAGSSYNEQFF | TGTGCCAGCAGTGAAGGGCTAGCGGGGAGCTCCTACAATGAGCAGTTCTTC | TRBD2 | 17 | TRBJ2-1 | TRBV6-1 | once
CASSDQGNTEAFF | TGTGCCAGCAGTGATCAGGGGAACACTGAAGCTTTCTTT | NA | 13 | TRBJ1-1 | TRBV6-1 | NA
CASSQALGAGGGSPLHF | TGTGCCAGCAGCCAAGCCTTAGGGGCGGGCGGGGGTTCACCCCTCCACTTT | NA | 17 | TRBJ1-6 | TRBV3-1/TRBV3-2 | NA
CASSENGLRSTDTQYF | TGTGCCAGCAGCGAAAACGGATTGCGGAGCACAGATACGCAGTATTTT | NA | 16 | TRBJ2-3 | TRBV6-1 | NA
CARSFGRDTHNEQFF | TGTGCCAGAAGCTTTGGCAGGGATACGCACAATGAGCAGTTCTTC | NA | 15 | TRBJ2-1 | TRBV5-3 | NA
CASSTDRDQPQHF | TGCGCCAGCAGCACGGACAGAGATCAGCCCCAGCATTTT | NA | 13 | TRBJ1-5 | TRBV5-1 | NA
CASSRDRGGGETQYF | TGTGCCAGCAGCCGGGACAGGGGAGGAGGCGAGACCCAGTACTTC | TRBD1 | 15 | TRBJ2-5 | TRBV2 | NA
CASSREFRVRENSPLHF | TGCGCCAGCAGCCGCGAGTTCAGGGTTCGGGAGAATTCACCCCTCCACTTT | NA | 17 | TRBJ1-6 | TRBV4-1 | NA
CASSSTGTPYTDTQYF | TGTGCCAGTAGTTCAACCGGGACACCATACACAGATACGCAGTATTTT | NA | 16 | TRBJ2-3 | TRBV19 | NA
CASSSLPPGMYNSPLHF | TGTGCCAGCAGTTCCCTACCCCCGGGGATGTATAATTCACCCCTCCACTTT | NA | 17 | TRBJ1-6 | TRBV28 | NA
CSVELAGTQETQYF | TGCAGCGTTGAACTAGCGGGAACCCAAGAGACCCAGTACTTC | TRBD2 | 14 | TRBJ2-5 | TRBV29-1 | NA
CSADRDTYNEQFF | TGCAGCGCCGACCGGGACACCTACAATGAGCAGTTCTTC | NA | 13 | TRBJ2-1 | TRBV29-1 | NA
CASSYDSYSNQPQHF | TGTGCCAGCAGTTACGACAGCTATAGCAATCAGCCCCAGCATTTT | NA | 15 | TRBJ1-5 | TRBV2 | NA
CASSGGGASETQYF | TGTGCCAGCAGCGGCGGGGGGGCATCGGAGACCCAGTACTTC | TRBD2 | 14 | TRBJ2-5 | TRBV2 | few
CASSGLFGNQPQHF | TGTGCCAGCAGCGGTCTTTTTGGCAATCAGCCCCAGCATTTT | NA | 14 | TRBJ1-5 | TRBV28 | once
CASSEGGPYNEQFF | TGCGCCAGCAGTGAGGGGGGGCCCTACAATGAGCAGTTCTTC | NA | 14 | TRBJ2-1 | TRBV5-1 | NA
CASSDRSGQPTEAFF | TGCGCCAGCAGTGATAGATCGGGACAACCGACTGAAGCTTTCTTT | NA | 15 | TRBJ1-1 | TRBV10-1 | NA
CASSPGADNEQFF | TGTGCCAGCAGCCCCGGCGCGGACAATGAGCAGTTCTTC | NA | 13 | TRBJ2-1 | TRBV7-3 | NA
CASSVQNRGKGTEAFF | TGCGCCAGCAGCGTCCAAAACAGGGGTAAGGGCACTGAAGCTTTCTTT | TRBD1 | 16 | TRBJ1-1 | TRBV4-1 | NA
CASSSPGQGRRSMGGYTF | TGTGCCAGCAGCAGTCCGGGACAGGGGCGCCGTTCCATGGGTGGCTACACCTTC | TRBD1 | 18 | TRBJ1-2 | TRBV13 | NA
CSARSYNEQFF | TGCAGTGCTCGCTCCTACAATGAGCAGTTCTTC | NA | 11 | TRBJ2-1 | TRBV20-1 | NA
CASSQELRGQDTEAFF | TGTGCCAGCAGCCAAGAGCTCAGGGGGCAGGACACTGAAGCTTTCTTT | TRBD1 | 16 | TRBJ1-1 | TRBV3-1/TRBV3-2 | NA
CASSEPGLQGYTF | TGCGCCAGCAGTGAGCCAGGGTTACAAGGCTACACCTTC | NA | 13 | TRBJ1-2 | TRBV10-1 | once
CASSGLAGGPIGELFF | TGTGCCAGCAGCGGGCTAGCGGGGGGGCCTATCGGGGAGCTGTTTTTT | TRBD2 | 16 | TRBJ2-2 | TRBV9 | NA